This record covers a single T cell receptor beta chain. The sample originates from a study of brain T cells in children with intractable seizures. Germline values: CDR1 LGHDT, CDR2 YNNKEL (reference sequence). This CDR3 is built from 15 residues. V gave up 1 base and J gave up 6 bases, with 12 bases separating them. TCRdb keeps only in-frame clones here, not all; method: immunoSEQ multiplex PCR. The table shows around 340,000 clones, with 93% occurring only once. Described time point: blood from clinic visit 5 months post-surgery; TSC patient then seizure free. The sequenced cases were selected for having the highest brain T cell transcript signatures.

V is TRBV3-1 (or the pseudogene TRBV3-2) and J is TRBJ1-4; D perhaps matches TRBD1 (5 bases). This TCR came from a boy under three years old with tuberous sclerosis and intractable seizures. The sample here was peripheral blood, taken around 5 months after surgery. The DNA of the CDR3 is TGTGCCAGCAGCCAAGTTTCGGGGACTGATGAAAAACTGTTTTTT. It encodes CASSQVSGTDEKLFF.